This T cell receptor beta chain came from a study of CD8 T cells in ankylosing spondylitis. General study findings and limits: Within ankylosing spondylitis blood, a TCR beta motif made up of roughly eight highly homologous variants appeared to be characteristic. Earlier reports found some motif variants in synovial fluid and blood in reactive arthritis. Matched ankylosing spondylitis synovial fluid reportedly contained a significantly enriched population of disease-linked clones.

It was by quantitative 5'-RACE with molecular barcodes that TCR beta libraries were made. TCRdb processed the 5' RACE reads anew with MiXCR; each CDR3 protein has one entry. Of about 250,000 distinct CDR3 sequences in the sample, over 9.5% were seen once. This clonotype appeared many times. Its antigen is not known. Germline values: CDR1 SGHAT, CDR2 FQNNGV. Trimming took 0 bases from V and 3 from J, leaving 9 bases between them. CDR3 size: 15 residues. The specimen sequenced was blood, either unsorted or a sorted T cell fraction (not recorded which). This chain uses TRBV11-2 with TRBJ1-5; D ambiguous. This TCR was recovered from a male donor with ankylosing spondylitis or in good health (not recorded which). CDR3 nucleotide sequence: TGTGCCAGCAGCTTAGACGGATTATCCAATCAGCCCCAGCATTTT. Protein product: CASSLDGLSNQPQHF.